The 12 T cell receptor beta chains below come from one sample, sequenced in a study of T-cell reconstitution after alpha-beta-depleted transplantation in children. Using unique molecular identifiers, the investigators prepared the TCRbeta library. Each CDR3 protein is one row after TCRdb ran MiXCR on the PCR reads. The table shows 550,000 to 600,000 distinct CDR3 sequences, with more than 20% occurring only once. The sample in question was PBMCs, mostly from graft donor cells, obtained 360 days after TCRalphabeta/CD19-depleted stem cell transplant. The receptors derive from a boy under two years old who had a stem cell transplant for acute myeloid leukemia, so the T cells may come from the graft donor.

This clonotype has ten or more counts. The chain recombines TRBV4-3 with TRBJ2-5, with 8 bases aligning to TRBD1. CDR1 and CDR2 (germline): LGHNA, YSLEER. This CDR3 is built from 15 residues. V shed 3 bases, J shed 5 bases, and the junction held 8 bases outside the gene matches. The CDR3 is CASSQDPDREETQYF. CDR3 sequence (DNA): TGCGCCAGCAGCCAGGACCCGGACAGGGAGGAGACCCAGTACTTC.

This clonotype appeared a few times. V gene TRBV20-1 combines with J gene TRBJ1-6, with a weak D call TRBD1 (6 bases). The CDR3 has 14 amino acids. Trimming stripped 6 bases from V and 6 bases from J, with 15 bases between. Per germline, CDR1 DFQATT and CDR2 SNEGSKA (reference sequence). The CDR3 loop is CSATRTVPNSPLHF. CDR3 nucleotides: TGCAGTGCAACCCGGACAGTACCTAATTCACCCCTCCACTTT.

This sequence joins TRBV7-2 and TRBJ2-7; D might be TRBD2 (7 bases). The length of the CDR3 is 15 residues. From germline, CDR1 is SGHTA and CDR2 FQGNSA. V lost 7 bases and J lost 3, with 19 bases in between. The CDR3: CASTPWGRGGYEQYF. The CDR3 nucleotides are TGTGCCAGCACCCCCTGGGGGAGGGGGGGCTACGAGCAGTACTTC. The full variable domain, in which reference TRBV7-2 and TRBJ2-7 provide the parts outside the CDR3, is GAGVSQSPSNKVTEKGKDVELRCDPISGHTALYWYRQSLGQGLEFLIYFQGNSAPDKSGLPSDRFSAERTGGSVSTLTIQRTQQEDSAVYLCASTPWGRGGYEQYFGPGTRLTVT.

This clonotype was found many times. This chain uses TRBV29-1 with TRBJ2-5; tentatively, D is TRBD1 (6 bases). Trimming removed 6 bases from V and 2 bases from J, with 22 bases in between. CDR1 and CDR2 (germline): SQVTM, ANQGSEA. This CDR3 has 16 residues. The CDR3 is CSVLGTPRTEQETQYF. The CDR3 DNA reads TGCAGCGTGCTGGGGACACCTAGGACGGAACAAGAGACCCAGTACTTC.

V gene TRBV6-5 combines with J gene TRBJ1-1, with 8 bases fitting TRBD1. The CDR3 spans 14 residues. Germline CDR1 MNHEY, CDR2 SVGAGI. V lost 4 bases, J lost 4 bases, and 5 bases stayed unmatched. The CDR3 DNA reads as TGTGCCAGCAGTTTATCCAGGGGGCCCACTGAAGCTTTCTTT. Its translation: CASSLSRGPTEAFF.

As regards this clonotype: A junction boundary mismatches the germline segment, possibly from a read error. The J gene is TRBJ1-5, the V gene TRBV3-1; D ambiguous. CDR1 and CDR2 from the germline V gene are LGHDT and YNNKEL (reference sequence). The CDR3 covers 14 residues. CDR3 loop: CASCQVPGNQPQHF. The CDR3, as DNA: TGTGCCAGCTGCCAGGTACCAGGAAATCAGCCCCAGCATTTT.

J is TRBJ2-1 and V is TRBV12-3 or TRBV12-4; D is possibly TRBD2 (7 bases). Deletions cut 6 bases from V and 6 bases from J, with 21 bases between. The CDR3 loop spans 16 amino acids. The CDR3 DNA follows: TGTGCCAGCAGGCTTTATAGGGGGGGTGGGGTCAATGAGCAGTTCTTC. It translates to CASRLYRGGGVNEQFF.

V is TRBV14 and J is TRBJ1-2; D is unclear. Germline V gene lookup returns CDR1 SGHDN and CDR2 FVKESK. This CDR3 is built from 14 residues. V gave up 5 bases and J gave up 7 bases, with 17 bases separating them. The CDR3 reads CASSKLDLVGGYTF. In DNA form, the CDR3 reads TGTGCCAGCAGCAAGCTTGACCTAGTCGGTGGCTACACCTTC. The full variable domain, its missing parts supplied by reference TRBV14 and TRBJ1-2, is EAGVTQFPSHSVIEKGQTVTLRCDPISGHDNLYWYRRVMGKEIKFLLHFVKESKQDESGMPNNRFLAERTGGTYSTLKVQPAELEDSGVYFCASSKLDLVGGYTFGSGTRLTVV.

This clonotype has more than one count but fewer than ten. The chain has TRBV6-2 or TRBV6-3 and TRBJ2-1, with 7 bases lining up with TRBD2. This CDR3 has 14 amino acids. Germline lookup yields CDR1 MNHEY and CDR2 SVGEGT. Germline trimming cut 8 bases from V and 8 bases from J; bases unmatched to any gene: 12. The CDR3 is CASGRGDITYEQFF. In DNA, the CDR3 is TGTGCCAGCGGCCGGGGGGATATAACCTATGAGCAGTTCTTC.

This clonotype was seen only a few times. The genes are TRBV9 and TRBJ1-1; no clear D gene. Looked up from germline, CDR1 is SGDLS and CDR2 is YYNGEE. V was trimmed by 0 bases and J by 1 base, leaving 10 bases between them. The CDR3 runs 15 residues. The CDR3 bases are TGTGCCAGCAGCGTAGTTCCGACATCGAACACTGAAGCTTTCTTT. This translates into CASSVVPTSNTEAFF.

This clonotype was counted many times. At one boundary the junction diverges from the germline segment, which might be a read error. The chain employs TRBV7-9 and TRBJ2-3; D is unresolved. CDR3 size: 13 residues. Per germline, CDR1 SEHNR and CDR2 FQNEAQ (reference sequence). CDR3 coding DNA: TGTGCCAGCAGTTTAGGAGAAACAGATACGCAGTATTTT. It specifies CASSLGETDTQYF.

This clonotype was counted ten times or more. The chain couples TRBV20-1 to TRBJ2-1; TRBD2 might be the D (6 bases). CDR1 and CDR2 from the germline V gene are DFQATT and SNEGSKA (reference sequence). Trimming removed 6 bases at V and 6 bases at J, with 9 bases between. The CDR3 length is 11 residues. The CDR3 protein is CSASTSNEQFF. The CDR3, as DNA: TGCAGTGCCTCGACTAGCAATGAGCAGTTCTTC.